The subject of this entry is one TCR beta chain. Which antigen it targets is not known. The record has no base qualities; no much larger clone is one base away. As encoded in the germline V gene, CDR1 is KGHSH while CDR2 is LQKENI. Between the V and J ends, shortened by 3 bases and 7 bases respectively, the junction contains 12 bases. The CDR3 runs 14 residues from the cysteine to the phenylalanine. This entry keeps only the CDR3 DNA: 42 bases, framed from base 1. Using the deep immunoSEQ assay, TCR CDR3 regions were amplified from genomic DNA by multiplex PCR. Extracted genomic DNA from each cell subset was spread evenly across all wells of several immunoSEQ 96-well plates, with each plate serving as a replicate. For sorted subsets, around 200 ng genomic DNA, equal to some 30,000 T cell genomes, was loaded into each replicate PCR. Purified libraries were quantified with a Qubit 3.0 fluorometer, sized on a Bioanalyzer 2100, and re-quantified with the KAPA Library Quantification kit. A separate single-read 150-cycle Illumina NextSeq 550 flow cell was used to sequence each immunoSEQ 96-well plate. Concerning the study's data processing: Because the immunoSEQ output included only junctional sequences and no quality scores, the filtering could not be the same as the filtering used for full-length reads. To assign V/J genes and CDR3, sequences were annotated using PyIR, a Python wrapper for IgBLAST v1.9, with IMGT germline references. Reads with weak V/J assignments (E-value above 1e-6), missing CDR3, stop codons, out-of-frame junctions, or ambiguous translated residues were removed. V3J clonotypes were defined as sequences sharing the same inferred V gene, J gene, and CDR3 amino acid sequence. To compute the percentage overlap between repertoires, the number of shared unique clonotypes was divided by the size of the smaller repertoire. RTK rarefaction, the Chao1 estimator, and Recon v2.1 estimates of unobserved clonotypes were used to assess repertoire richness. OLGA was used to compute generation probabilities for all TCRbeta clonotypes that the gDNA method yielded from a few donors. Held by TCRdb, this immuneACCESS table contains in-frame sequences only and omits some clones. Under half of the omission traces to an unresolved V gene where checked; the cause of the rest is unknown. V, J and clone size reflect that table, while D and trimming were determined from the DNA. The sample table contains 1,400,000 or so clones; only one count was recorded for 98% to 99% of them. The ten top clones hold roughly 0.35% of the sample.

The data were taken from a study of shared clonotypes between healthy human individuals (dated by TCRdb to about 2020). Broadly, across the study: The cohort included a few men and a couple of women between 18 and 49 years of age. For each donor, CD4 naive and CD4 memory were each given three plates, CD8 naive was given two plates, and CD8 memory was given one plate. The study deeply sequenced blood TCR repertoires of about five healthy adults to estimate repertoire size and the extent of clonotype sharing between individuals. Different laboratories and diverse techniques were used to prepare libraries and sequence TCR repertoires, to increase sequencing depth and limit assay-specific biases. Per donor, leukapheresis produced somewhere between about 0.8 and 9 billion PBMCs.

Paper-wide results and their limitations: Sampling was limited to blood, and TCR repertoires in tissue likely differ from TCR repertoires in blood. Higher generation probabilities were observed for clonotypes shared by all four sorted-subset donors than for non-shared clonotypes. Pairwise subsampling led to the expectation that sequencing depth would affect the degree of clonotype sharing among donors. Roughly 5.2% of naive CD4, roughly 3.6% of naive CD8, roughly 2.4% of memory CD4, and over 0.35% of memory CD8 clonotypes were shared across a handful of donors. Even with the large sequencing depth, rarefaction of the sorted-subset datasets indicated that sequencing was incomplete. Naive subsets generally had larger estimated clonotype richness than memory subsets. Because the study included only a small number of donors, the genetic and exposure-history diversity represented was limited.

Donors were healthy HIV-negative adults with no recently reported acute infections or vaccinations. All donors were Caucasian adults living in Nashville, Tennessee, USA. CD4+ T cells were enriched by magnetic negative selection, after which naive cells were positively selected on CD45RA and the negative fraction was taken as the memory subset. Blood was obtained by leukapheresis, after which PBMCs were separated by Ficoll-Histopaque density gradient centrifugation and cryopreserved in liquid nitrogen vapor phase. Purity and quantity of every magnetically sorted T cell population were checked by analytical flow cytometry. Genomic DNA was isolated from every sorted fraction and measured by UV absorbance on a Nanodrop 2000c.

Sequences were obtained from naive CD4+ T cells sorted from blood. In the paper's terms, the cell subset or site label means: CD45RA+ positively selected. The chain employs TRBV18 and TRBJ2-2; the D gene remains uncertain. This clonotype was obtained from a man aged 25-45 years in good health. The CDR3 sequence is CASSPIRKDGELFF. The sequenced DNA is TGTGCCAGCTCACCTATACGGAAGGACGGGGAGCTGTTTTTT.